Described below is a single T cell receptor beta chain sequence and its context. Measured with immunoSEQ multiplex PCR; TCRdb has only the in-frame clones, and not every one. The sample has 300,000 to 450,000 clones; about 89% are singletons. Germline V CDR1 and CDR2: LNHDA, SQIVND (reference sequence). V shed 1 base and J 5 bases; nucleotides not matched to a gene: 3. This CDR3 has 15 residues. This sample stems from a study of blood T cell repertoires in COVID-19. Across the study: Recovered status in Cohort 3 required two negative PCRs, clearance, or symptom resolution.

In assigning cohorts, the study relied on participant-reported clinical history. Sequenced sample: PBMCs or T cells enriched from blood (not recorded which). V gene TRBV19 combines with J gene TRBJ1-1; 11 bases match TRBD1. The source of this sequence is a man aged 35 to 55 in a cohort exposed to, infected with or recovered from COVID-19 (not recorded which). In nucleotides, the CDR3 is TGTGCCAGTAGTATAGGGACAGGGGGCTGGACTGAAGCTTTCTTT. It codes for CASSIGTGGWTEAFF.